This TCR beta chain comes out of a study of Ad26.COV2.S vaccination and SARS-CoV-2 variants. Study results and caveats: Non-spike TCR breadth was similar in vaccine and placebo recipients.

Sequenced by immunoSEQ multiplex PCR; TCRdb stores in-frame clones only, minus some. The table records about 350,000 clones, approximately 90% of them present only once. The CDR3 loop spans 15 amino acids. The trim removed 1 base at V and 4 bases at J, leaving 4 bases unmatched. In germline, CDR1 is SGHTA, CDR2 FQGNSA. To note about this clone: Its antigen remains unidentified.

As to treatment: over 15 received Ad26.COV2.S at low or high dose, single or two shots; several received placebo; per-sample allocation not given. Sampling was performed 63 days after the first vaccine or placebo injection. It was an adult aged 18-55 years in Boston who was the donor. Immunization relied on an Ad26 vector, which expressed Wuhan-strain SARS-CoV-2 spike. This sequence was found in a person aged 18-65 years who received the Ad26.COV2.S COVID-19 vaccine or a placebo. The chain joins TRBV7-2 to TRBJ2-3, with 8 nucleotides matching TRBD2. The sequenced sample was peripheral blood, obtained in a trial of Ad26.COV2.S vaccine versus placebo. CDR3 loop: CASSLGAGESDTQYF. The CDR3 bases are TGTGCCAGCAGCTTAGGAGCGGGGGAATCAGATACGCAGTATTTT.